What follows is one T cell receptor beta chain and its context. This clonotype was recorded at least ten times. No antigen is known for it. No much larger clone exists at a distance of one base, and base qualities are not known. Read against the paper, the sample's time point label means: patch test 1, 2 weeks after DPC sensitization. The treatment or condition label of this sample denotes: therapeutic diphenylcyclopropenone sensitization with weekly scalp DPC. At each patch-test visit, blood was drawn before the patch test was applied. Eligible patients were aged 18 to 70, diagnosed with alopecia, deemed suitable for DPC therapy, and excluded if pregnant. Total RNA was extracted from unfractionated whole blood collected in Tempus Blood RNA tubes. V lost 10 bases and J lost 4 bases; the stretch between them is 15 bases long. The germline V gene yields SGHTA for CDR1 and FQGNSA for CDR2. Including cysteine and phenylalanine, the CDR3 has 13 amino acids. Only the CDR3 DNA is retained, 39 bases long and in frame from the first base.

The data were taken from a study of human T cells and chemical hapten exposure (dated by TCRdb to the early 2020s). About the full investigation: For sensitization, 2% DPC in acetone was applied to a 2 cm by 2 cm area of upper inner arm skin. Blood samples were taken from patients before sensitization (week 0) and at 2, 6 and about 24 weeks after DPC sensitization. Roughly 30 alopecia patients provided blood for TCR sequencing at one to four time points (pre-sensitization, 2, 6 and 24 weeks). In alopecia patients, the study followed how the peripheral blood TCR repertoire changed in vivo over primary and secondary sensitization to diphenylcyclopropenone (DPC), a hapten. Throughout the roughly 25-week study period, patients were also given weekly therapeutic DPC doses on the scalp. Libraries were pooled for sequencing, and per-sample TCR yields varied mainly because of small differences in library volumes within the pool. The patient cohort, mostly female, included alopecia areata with under or over 50% scalp involvement, alopecia totalis and alopecia universalis. Patch testing on the upper back used Finn chambers containing 0.01% DPC, with scoring done after 6 days according to International Contact Dermatitis Research Group standards.

Library construction relied on RACE. TCRdb names NextSeq 500 as the instrument used. Library preparation attached unique molecular identifiers to individual cDNA molecules for quantitative, reproducible TCR counting. From each blood RNA sample, both TCR alpha and TCR beta chains were sequenced. The published analysis was carried out like this. Samples had a median of approximately 93,000 TCRs, with a range from 23,224 to 690,600. V, J and CDR3 annotation of the TCR reads was performed with the Decombinator software suite. For PS versus PT1 abundance plots, all samples were subsampled to the same number of TCRs (28,000). TCRs were defined as expanded if absent before sensitization and observed at least eight times at the 2-week time point. The raw public data were reprocessed by TCRdb itself: fastp quality trimming at Q25, MiXCR clonotype calling, in-frame beta chains only. Merged by CDR3 protein, the rows form single entries marked with the most common genes and DNA. The V and J calls were not made by the authors but by TCRdb's processing. For this sample the table gives about 340,000 distinct CDR3 sequences, of which around 7% were detected only once. 7.5% to 9% of the sample is held by the ten biggest clonotypes.

The paper's findings and limits, for the study overall: All patients had alopecia, a presumed autoimmune disease, so their immune response might differ from that of healthy individuals. After repeated subsampling, changes were observed in the strength of the expansion versus patch-test correlation and in the threshold at which the correlation became significant. No change with DPC sensitization was found in the number of TCRs above 1 in 1000 frequency, and no evidence of global repertoire structure alterations was found. Compared with pre-sensitization or healthy control sets, expanded TCRs formed significantly more large CDR3 similarity clusters, which is consistent with antigen-driven responses. Patch test score correlated positively with the number of PT1 expanded TCRs, reaching significance at thresholds 8, 16 and 32 but not at 4.

The receptor comes from a woman younger than 30 with alopecia areata. Some clones in this sample may be carry-over from other donors' samples. Rearrangement joined TRBV7-2 to TRBJ2-3; a tentative D call is TRBD2 (7 bases match). Material: whole blood, obtained in connection with sensitization to the hapten diphenylcyclopropenone (DPC). The sequence in DNA is TGTGCCACCCAGGGAGGGGGAGCAGATACGCAGTATTTT. Its amino acids are CATQGGGADTQYF.